The 26 T cell receptor beta chains presented below share a single source sample, sequenced in a study of a mutant IDH1 vaccine in newly diagnosed glioma (dated by TCRdb to about 2021). The library was built by means of the immunoSEQ multiplex PCR assay. Drawn from immuneACCESS, this table holds only the in-frame rearrangements with V and J called that TCRdb kept. Clones are partly lost; checked studies trace under half to an unresolved V gene and leave the rest unexplained. This sample gives about 64,000 clones in total; approximately 81% of them show up just once. Over 4% of the sample comes from the top ten. Which antigens these TCRs recognize remains unknown. Read against the paper, the sample's time point label means: week 23, last vaccination. Every vaccine dose consisted of 300 ug of a 20-mer mutant IDH1 peptide in Montanide, administered subcutaneously together with topical imiquimod. The sequencing here drew on PBMCs, taken from a glioma patient whose treatment included an IDH1 peptide vaccine. The receptors were gathered from a man aged 30-40 years with glioma.

The CDR3 DNA sequence: TGCGCCAGCACCCGAGCAGGGACAGGGGTCCGGGCAGCTGAAGCTTTCTTT. Protein product: CASTRAGTGVRAAEAFF. V is TRBV10-2 and J is TRBJ1-1; 10 positions match TRBD1. The CDR3 is 17 residues long. Germline V lookup: CDR1 WSHSY, CDR2 SAAADI. The V and J ends lost 7 bases and 6 bases, in that order; junction bases with no gene match: 17.

The chain combines TRBV2 with TRBJ2-3; D remains unclear. This CDR3 comprises 11 residues. V was clipped by 6 bases and J by 3 bases, with 4 bases between them. The V gene's germline CDR1 is SNHLY and CDR2 FYNNEI. CDR3 amino acids: CASSPTDTQYF. The CDR3 nucleotides are TGTGCCAGCAGCCCGACAGATACGCAGTATTTT. The entire variable domain, with the rest obtained from reference TRBV2 and TRBJ2-3, is as follows: EPEVTQTPSHQVTQMGQEVILRCVPISNHLYFYWYRQILGQKVEFLVSFYNNEISEKSEIFDDQFSVERPDGSNFTLKIRSTKLEDSAMYFCASSPTDTQYFGPGTRLTVL.

The chain recombines TRBV11-2 with TRBJ2-3; D not resolved. CDR3 size: 14 residues. CDR1 is SGHAT and CDR2 is FQNNGV in the germline V gene. Trimming stripped 1 base from V and 4 bases from J, with 9 bases between. CDR3 nucleotide sequence: TGTGCCAGCAGCTTAGCCATCGTTGCAGATACGCAGTATTTT. It is translated as CASSLAIVADTQYF.

The V call is TRBV5-4, the J call TRBJ1-1; the D is unclear. The CDR3 runs to 15 residues. CDR1 SGHNT and CDR2 YYREEE come from the germline V gene (reference sequence). V gave up 4 bases and J gave up 0 bases, with 13 bases separating them. CDR3 sequence reads: CASSPQAGMNTEAFF. DNA of the CDR3: TGTGCCAGCAGCCCCCAAGCAGGTATGAACACTGAAGCTTTCTTT.

The chain uses TRBV6-4 and TRBJ2-6; 7 bases match TRBD2. Trimming removed 0 bases from V and 2 bases from J; junction bases left unmatched: 4. This CDR3 is built from 17 residues. From germline, CDR1 is MRHNA and CDR2 SNTAGT. The DNA of the CDR3 is TGTGCCAGCAGTGACTCGAGTCGGGGGGCTGGGGCCAACGTCCTGACTTTC. Its translation: CASSDSSRGAGANVLTF.

The chain combines TRBV7-5 with TRBJ2-5; the table names TRBD2, a call not compared with the DNA. TRBV7-5 is flagged as a pseudogene. The CDR3 loop spans 15 amino acids. Written as DNA, the CDR3 is TGTGCCAGAAGCCCTAGCGGGGGGGGGCCTTGGGAGCAGTACTTC. It yields the protein CARSPSGGGPWEQYF.

V usage is TRBV28 and J usage is TRBJ1-2; D gene uncertain. CDR3 length equals 13 residues. V shed 3 bases and J shed 3 bases, with 8 bases lying between them. Germline lookup yields CDR1 MDHEN and CDR2 SYDVKM. The CDR3 bases are TGTGCCAGCAGTTTCTTCACCGACTATGGCTACACCTTC. Residues: CASSFFTDYGYTF.

The chain is built from TRBV28 and TRBJ2-1, with TRBD2 as a possible D gene (5 bases). This CDR3 is built from 18 residues. The germline CDR1 and CDR2 sequences are MDHEN and SYDVKM. V was shortened by 7 bases and J by 7 bases, with 29 bases between the two germline ends. The CDR3 bases are TGTGCCAGCACCCTACCCCCTGAGGGTAGGGCTGGTAAAAATGAGCAGTTCTTC. Its protein is CASTLPPEGRAGKNEQFF.

J is TRBJ1-5 and V is TRBV19, with D perhaps TRBD1 (6 bases). The V gene's germline CDR1 is LNHDA and CDR2 SQIVND (reference sequence). Trimming cost V 3 bases and J 0 bases, with 9 bases left between them. CDR3 size: 15 residues. This chain's CDR3 is CASSMRTDSNQPQHF. DNA of the CDR3: TGTGCCAGTAGTATGAGGACAGATAGCAATCAGCCCCAGCATTTT.

The chain couples TRBV5-5 to TRBJ2-5; 9 bases fit TRBD1. Germline CDR1 and CDR2: SGHKS and YYEKEE (reference sequence). The V gene end was trimmed by 2 bases and the J gene end by 3 bases; junction bases not matched to a gene: 2. The CDR3 is made up of 14 amino acids. CDR3 residues: CASSFGQGKETQYF. The DNA for the CDR3 is TGTGCCAGCAGCTTCGGACAGGGGAAAGAGACCCAGTACTTC. Complete variable domain (other parts from reference TRBV5-5 and TRBJ2-5): DAGVTQSPTHLIKTRGQQVTLRCSPISGHKSVSWYQQVLGQGPQFIFQYYEKEERGRGNFPDRFSARQFPNYSSELNVNALLLGDSALYLCASSFGQGKETQYFGPGTRLLVL.

The CDR3 here is CASSLVGARQPQHF. The CDR3 nucleotides are TGTGCCAGCAGCTTAGTTGGGGCTAGGCAGCCCCAGCATTTT. The chain recombines TRBV7-8 with TRBJ1-5, with TRBD1 as a possible D gene (5 bases). From germline, CDR1 is SGHVS and CDR2 FQNEAQ. V gave up 1 base and J gave up 7 bases, with 11 bases separating them. The CDR3 runs to 14 residues.

The V and J genes are TRBV7-6 and TRBJ1-5; 10 nucleotides line up with TRBD1. V trimming: 5 bases; J trimming: 4 bases; junction bases outside the gene matches: 5. CDR1 is SGHVS and CDR2 is FNYEAQ in the germline V gene. The CDR3 extends over 15 amino acids. CDR3 loop: CASSPGTGVNQPQHF. CDR3 DNA: TGTGCCAGCAGCCCCGGGACAGGGGTGAATCAGCCCCAGCATTTT.

The rearrangement uses TRBV7-2 and TRBJ2-3; TRBD1 or TRBD2 may be the D gene (5 bases each). Germline V lookup: CDR1 SGHTA, CDR2 FQGNSA. The CDR3 is made up of 15 amino acids. Trimming pared 3 bases from V and 4 bases from J, leaving 14 bases between. The CDR3 region is CASSFFRGRPDTQYF. CDR3 nucleotide sequence: TGTGCCAGCAGCTTTTTTCGGGGCCGCCCAGATACGCAGTATTTT.

The chain has TRBV10-3 and TRBJ2-7; tentative D call: TRBD1 (6 bases). The germline V gene encodes CDR1 ENHRY and CDR2 SYGVKD. The CDR3 loop spans 12 amino acids. V gave up 10 bases and J gave up 0 bases, with 10 bases separating them. The CDR3 DNA follows: TGTGCCACCGGGGACACCTCCTACGAGCAGTACTTC. Its translation is CATGDTSYEQYF.

The chain has TRBV7-9 and TRBJ2-7; 8 bases are shared with TRBD1. The V gene end was trimmed by 5 bases and the J gene end by 2 bases; junction bases not matched to a gene: 5. The CDR3 loop spans 14 amino acids. In germline, CDR1 is SEHNR, CDR2 FQNEAQ (reference sequence). CDR3 sequence (DNA): TGTGCCAGCAGCCCTCGGACAGGGACCTACGAGCAGTACTTC. It specifies CASSPRTGTYEQYF.

The CDR3 spells CASSPQTSGGGGTQYF. The CDR3 region has the DNA TGTGCCAGCAGTCCCCAAACTAGCGGGGGGGGAGGGACCCAGTACTTC. V and J are TRBV28 and TRBJ2-5; 13 nucleotides agree with TRBD2. Germline V gives CDR1 MDHEN, CDR2 SYDVKM. J was trimmed by 7 bases and V by 5 bases; bases with no gene match: 10. This CDR3 has 16 amino acids.

This clone was seen more than once but under ten times. V gene TRBV5-1 combines with J gene TRBJ1-1, with TRBD1 matching 9 bases. With 6 bases clipped from V and 1 base from J, the junction kept 4 bases outside the gene matches. CDR1 is SGHRS, CDR2 YFSETQ, per germline. CDR3 length: 14 residues. The CDR3 coding sequence is TGCGCCAGCATGTTACAGGGGGCGAACACTGAAGCTTTCTTT. It specifies CASMLQGANTEAFF. The whole variable domain, filled in from reference TRBV5-1 and TRBJ1-1, reads KAGVTQTPRYLIKTRGQQVTLSCSPISGHRSVSWYQQTPGQGLQFLFEYFSETQRNKGNFPGRFSGRQFSNSRSEMNVSTLELGDSALYLCASMLQGANTEAFFGQGTRLTVV.

In its sample, this clone was seen once. The chain couples TRBV2 to TRBJ2-7; TRBD1 aligns across 7 bases. The germline CDR1 and CDR2 sequences are SNHLY and FYNNEI. CDR3 size: 11 residues. The J segment lost 9 bases and the V segment lost 8 bases, leaving 7 bases of the junction unmatched. The CDR3 sequence is CASREGAGQYF. CDR3 sequence (DNA): TGTGCCAGCCGAGAGGGGGCAGGGCAGTACTTC.

V and J are TRBV6-1 and TRBJ2-5; D not certain. With 4 bases removed from V and 5 bases from J, the gap between germline ends came to 17 bases. The germline V gene has CDR1 MNHNS and CDR2 SASEGT. The CDR3 covers 15 residues. CDR3 DNA: TGTGCCAGCAGTGTGGCGAGAGGTCTGAAGGAGACCCAGTACTTC. This gives the protein CASSVARGLKETQYF.

CDR3 sequence: CASSPVSRNYEQYF. The DNA of the CDR3 is TGTGCCAGCTCACCGGTTTCCAGAAACTACGAGCAGTACTTC. The rearrangement uses TRBV18 and TRBJ2-7; D is unresolved. This CDR3 region has 14 residues. Looked up from germline, CDR1 is KGHSH and CDR2 is LQKENI. Trimming took 3 bases from V and 3 from J, leaving 12 bases between them.

The CDR3 sequence is CASVSLSGYTF. The CDR3 DNA is TGCGCCAGCGTAAGTCTAAGTGGCTACACCTTC. The chain is built from TRBV10-2 and TRBJ1-2; D call uncertain. Germline loops: CDR1 WSHSY, CDR2 SAAADI. CDR3 size: 11 residues. V was pared by 8 bases and J by 7 bases, with 11 bases between.

The rearrangement links TRBV18 to TRBJ1-1; D is ambiguous. Germline V gene lookup returns CDR1 KGHSH and CDR2 LQKENI. The ends were cut back, 2 bases at V and 4 bases at J, with 8 bases in the middle. This CDR3 contains 13 residues. As DNA, the CDR3 is TGTGCCAGCTCACCATCAGGCTCCACTGAAGCTTTCTTT. It translates to CASSPSGSTEAFF.

This clone was seen a single time. CDR3 sequence reads: CASSGYRGLYEKLFF. The CDR3 DNA follows: TGTGCCAGCAGCGGATACAGGGGGTTGTATGAAAAACTGTTTTTT. V is TRBV9 and J is TRBJ1-4, with 8 bases aligning to TRBD1. V lost 3 bases and J lost 6; bases outside the gene matches: 7. CDR3 length: 15 residues. Germline V lookup: CDR1 SGDLS, CDR2 YYNGEE.

This rearrangement joins TRBV5-4 to TRBJ1-2; 8 nucleotides match TRBD1. Germline V lookup: CDR1 SGHNT, CDR2 YYREEE (reference sequence). The CDR3 is 14 residues long. J lost 8 bases, V lost 0 bases, and 6 bases had no gene match. The DNA of the CDR3 is TGTGCCAGCAGCTTGGATCCGACAGGGGTCGGCTACACCTTC. As protein: CASSLDPTGVGYTF.

This clone was found once. This chain links TRBV4-1 with TRBJ1-6; no clear D. The CDR3 loop spans 13 amino acids. Germline V gene lookup returns CDR1 MGHRA and CDR2 YSYEKL. Trimming stripped 3 bases from V and 7 bases from J, with 7 bases between. Here the CDR3 reads CASSQGLNSPLHF. In nucleotides, the CDR3 is TGCGCCAGCAGCCAGGGCCTAAATTCACCCCTCCACTTT.

The V gene is TRBV18, the J gene TRBJ2-2, with D possibly TRBD2 on 6 matching bases. V was cut by 0 bases and J by 8 bases, with 13 bases left in between. The germline V gene encodes CDR1 KGHSH and CDR2 LQKENI. CDR3 length: 15 residues. In DNA form, the CDR3 reads TGTGCCAGCTCACCACCGTTGGGACTCCGAGGGGAGCTGTTTTTT. This encodes CASSPPLGLRGELFF.